These 3 T cell receptor beta chains came from one sample sequenced in a study of control samples from healthy donors and cancer patients (dated by TCRdb to about 2020). The receptor library was made with the immunoSEQ multiplex PCR assay. The table was pulled from immuneACCESS by TCRdb, which kept in-frame rearrangements only. Such tables lose some clones; where checked, under half of the loss comes from unresolved V genes, and the rest has no known cause. The sample table holds about 200,000 clones, of which around 90% were seen once. The ten top clones hold less than 2% of the sample. Material: blood. Source of these receptors: a young man in good health.

The chain is built from TRBV15 and TRBJ1-3; D is perhaps TRBD1 (5 bases). Trimming removed 1 base from V and 2 bases from J, with 9 bases in between. The germline CDR1 and CDR2 sequences are LNHNV and YYDKDF (reference sequence). The CDR3 has 15 residues. This chain's CDR3 is CATSRVRETGNTIYF. CDR3 nucleotides: TGTGCCACCAGCAGAGTCAGGGAGACTGGAAACACCATATATTTT.

The J gene is TRBJ2-7, the V gene TRBV5-1, with TRBD1 as a possible D gene (5 bases). This CDR3 comprises 14 residues. From germline, CDR1 is SGHRS and CDR2 YFSETQ. V was cut by 0 bases and J by 4 bases, with 11 bases left in between. This CDR3 is CASSLASQGYEQYF. The CDR3 nucleotides read TGCGCCAGCAGCTTGGCCAGTCAGGGTTACGAGCAGTACTTC.

The CDR3: CASSIVFSVNTEAFF. DNA for the CDR3: TGTGCCAGTAGTATAGTTTTTTCAGTGAACACTGAAGCTTTCTTT. The chain links TRBV19 to TRBJ1-1, with D unresolved. Germline values: CDR1 LNHDA, CDR2 SQIVND (reference sequence). The V gene lost 1 base and the J gene lost 0 bases, with 9 bases spanning the gap. The CDR3 has 15 residues.